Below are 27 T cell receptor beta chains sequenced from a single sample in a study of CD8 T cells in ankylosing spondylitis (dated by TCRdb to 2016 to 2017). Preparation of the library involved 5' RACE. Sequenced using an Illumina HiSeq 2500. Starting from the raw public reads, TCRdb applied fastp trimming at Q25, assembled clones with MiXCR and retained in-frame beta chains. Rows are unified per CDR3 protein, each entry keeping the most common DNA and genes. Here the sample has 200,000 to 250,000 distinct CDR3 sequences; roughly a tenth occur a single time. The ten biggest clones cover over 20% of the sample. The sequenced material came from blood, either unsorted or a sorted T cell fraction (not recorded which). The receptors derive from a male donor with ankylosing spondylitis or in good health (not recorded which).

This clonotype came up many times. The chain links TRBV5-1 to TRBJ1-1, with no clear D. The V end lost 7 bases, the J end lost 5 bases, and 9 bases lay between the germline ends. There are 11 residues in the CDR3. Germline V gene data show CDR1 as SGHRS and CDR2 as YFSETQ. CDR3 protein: CASVLGTEAFF. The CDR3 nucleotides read TGCGCCAGCGTTCTGGGGACTGAAGCTTTCTTT.

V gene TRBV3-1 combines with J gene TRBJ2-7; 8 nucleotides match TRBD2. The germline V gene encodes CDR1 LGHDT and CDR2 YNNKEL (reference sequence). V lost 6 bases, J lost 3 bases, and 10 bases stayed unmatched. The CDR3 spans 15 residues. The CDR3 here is CASRSGLGEVYEQYF. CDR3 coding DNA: TGTGCCAGCAGGTCGGGACTAGGGGAAGTCTACGAGCAGTACTTC.

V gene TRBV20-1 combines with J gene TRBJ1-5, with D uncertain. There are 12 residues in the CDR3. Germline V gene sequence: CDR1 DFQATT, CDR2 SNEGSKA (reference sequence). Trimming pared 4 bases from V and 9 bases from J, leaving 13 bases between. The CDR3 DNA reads TGCAGTGCTACGGCCCTACAACGGCCCCAGCATTTT. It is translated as CSATALQRPQHF.

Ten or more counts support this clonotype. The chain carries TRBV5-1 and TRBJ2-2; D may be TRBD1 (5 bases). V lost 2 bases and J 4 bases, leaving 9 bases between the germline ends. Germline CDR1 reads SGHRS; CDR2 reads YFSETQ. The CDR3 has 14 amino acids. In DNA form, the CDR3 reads TGCGCCAGCAGCTTCACAGGACCCACCGGGGAGCTGTTTTTT. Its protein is CASSFTGPTGELFF.

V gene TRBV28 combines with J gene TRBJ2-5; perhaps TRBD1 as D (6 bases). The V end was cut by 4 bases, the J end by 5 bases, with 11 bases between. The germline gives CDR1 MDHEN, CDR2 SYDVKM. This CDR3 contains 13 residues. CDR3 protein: CASSSGTPETQYF. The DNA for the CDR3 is TGTGCCAGCAGTTCCGGGACACCCGAGACCCAGTACTTC.

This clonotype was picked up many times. The CDR3 spells CSARSQTDTQYF. For the CDR3, the DNA is TGCAGTGCTAGAAGTCAGACAGATACGCAGTATTTT. The V gene is TRBV20-1, the J gene TRBJ2-3; D not resolved. V was cut by 2 bases and J by 3 bases, with 6 bases left in between. This CDR3 region has 12 residues. The germline V gene encodes CDR1 DFQATT and CDR2 SNEGSKA (reference sequence).

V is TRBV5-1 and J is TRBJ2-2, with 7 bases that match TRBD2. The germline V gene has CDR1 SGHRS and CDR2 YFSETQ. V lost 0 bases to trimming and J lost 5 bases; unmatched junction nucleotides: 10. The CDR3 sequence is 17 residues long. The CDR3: CASSLAPGLSGTGELFF. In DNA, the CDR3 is TGCGCCAGCAGCTTGGCCCCGGGACTATCCGGGACCGGGGAGCTGTTTTTT.

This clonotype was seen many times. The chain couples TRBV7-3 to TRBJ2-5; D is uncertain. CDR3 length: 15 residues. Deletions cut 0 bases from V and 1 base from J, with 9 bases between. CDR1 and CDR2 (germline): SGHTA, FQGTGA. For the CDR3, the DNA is TGTGCCAGCAGCTTAACTGGGCAGCTCCAAGAGACCCAGTACTTC. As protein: CASSLTGQLQETQYF.

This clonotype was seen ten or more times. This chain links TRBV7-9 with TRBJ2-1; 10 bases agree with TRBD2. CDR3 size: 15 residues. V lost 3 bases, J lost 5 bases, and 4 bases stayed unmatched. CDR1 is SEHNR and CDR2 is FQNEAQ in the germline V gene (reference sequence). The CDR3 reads CASSLGTSENNEQFF. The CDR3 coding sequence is TGTGCCAGCAGCTTGGGGACTAGCGAAAACAATGAGCAGTTCTTC.

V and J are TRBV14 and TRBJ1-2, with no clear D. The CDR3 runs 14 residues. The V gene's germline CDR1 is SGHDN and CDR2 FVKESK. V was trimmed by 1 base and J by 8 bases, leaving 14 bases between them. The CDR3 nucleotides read TGTGCCAGCAGCCAAGGTCAGAAAGTCAACGGCTACACCTTC. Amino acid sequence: CASSQGQKVNGYTF.

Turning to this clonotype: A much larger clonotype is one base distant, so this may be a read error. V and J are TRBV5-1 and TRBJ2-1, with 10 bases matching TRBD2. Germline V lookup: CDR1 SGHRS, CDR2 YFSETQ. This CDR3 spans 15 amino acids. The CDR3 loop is CASSPAGGPNNKQFF. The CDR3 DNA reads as TGCGCCAGCAGCCCAGCGGGGGGGCCTAACAATAAGCAGTTCTTC.

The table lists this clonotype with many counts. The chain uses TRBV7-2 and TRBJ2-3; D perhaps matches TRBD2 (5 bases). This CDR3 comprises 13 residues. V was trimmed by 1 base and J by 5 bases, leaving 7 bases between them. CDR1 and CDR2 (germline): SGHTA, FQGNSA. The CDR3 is CASSLGGLDTQYF. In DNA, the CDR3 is TGTGCCAGCAGCTTAGGAGGGTTAGATACGCAGTATTTT.

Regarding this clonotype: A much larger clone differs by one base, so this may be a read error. In DNA form, the CDR3 reads TGCGCCTGCAGCTTGTGGCAGGGTGCAAACATTCAGTACTTC. Protein: CACSLWQGANIQYF. The chain carries TRBV5-1 and TRBJ2-4, with D possibly TRBD1 on 5 matching bases. CDR1 and CDR2 from the germline V gene are SGHRS and YFSETQ. The CDR3 extends over 14 amino acids.

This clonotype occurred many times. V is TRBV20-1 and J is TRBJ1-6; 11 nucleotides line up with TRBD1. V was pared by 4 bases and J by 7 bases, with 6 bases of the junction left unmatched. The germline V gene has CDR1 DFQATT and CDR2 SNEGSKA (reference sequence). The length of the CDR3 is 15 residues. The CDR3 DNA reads TGCAGTGCTACCGGACAGGGGGCGCCCAATTCACCCCTCCACTTT. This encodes CSATGQGAPNSPLHF.

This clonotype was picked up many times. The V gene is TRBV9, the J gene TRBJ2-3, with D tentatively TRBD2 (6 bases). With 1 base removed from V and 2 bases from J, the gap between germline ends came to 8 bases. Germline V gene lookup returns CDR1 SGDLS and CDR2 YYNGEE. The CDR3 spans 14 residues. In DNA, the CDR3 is TGTGCCAGCAGCGTACGGCGGGACACAGATACGCAGTATTTT. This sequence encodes CASSVRRDTDTQYF.

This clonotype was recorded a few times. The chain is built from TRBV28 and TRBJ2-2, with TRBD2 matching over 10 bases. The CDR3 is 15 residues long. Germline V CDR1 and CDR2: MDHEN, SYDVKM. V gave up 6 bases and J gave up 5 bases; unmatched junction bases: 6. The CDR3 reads CASRASGGGTGELFF. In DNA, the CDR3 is TGTGCCAGCAGAGCTAGCGGGGGAGGTACCGGGGAGCTGTTTTTT.

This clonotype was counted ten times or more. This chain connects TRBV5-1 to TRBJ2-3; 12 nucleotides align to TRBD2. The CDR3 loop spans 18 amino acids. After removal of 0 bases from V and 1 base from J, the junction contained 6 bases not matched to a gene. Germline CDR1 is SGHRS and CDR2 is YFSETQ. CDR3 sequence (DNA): TGCGCCAGCAGCTTGGAACTAGCGGGGGGCTGGGGCACAGATACGCAGTATTTT. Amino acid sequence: CASSLELAGGWGTDTQYF.

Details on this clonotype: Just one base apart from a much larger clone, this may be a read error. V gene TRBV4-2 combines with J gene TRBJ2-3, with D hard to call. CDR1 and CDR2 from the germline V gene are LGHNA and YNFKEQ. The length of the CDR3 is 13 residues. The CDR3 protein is CASSQDDTDMQYF. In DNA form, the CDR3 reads TGTGCCAGCAGCCAAGATGATACAGATATGCAGTATTTT.

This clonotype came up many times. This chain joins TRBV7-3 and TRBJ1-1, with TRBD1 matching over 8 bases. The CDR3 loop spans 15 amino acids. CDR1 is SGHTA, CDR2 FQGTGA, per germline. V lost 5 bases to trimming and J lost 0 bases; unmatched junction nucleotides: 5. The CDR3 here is CASSPKQGVNTEAFF. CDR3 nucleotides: TGTGCCAGCAGCCCCAAACAGGGGGTGAACACTGAAGCTTTCTTT.

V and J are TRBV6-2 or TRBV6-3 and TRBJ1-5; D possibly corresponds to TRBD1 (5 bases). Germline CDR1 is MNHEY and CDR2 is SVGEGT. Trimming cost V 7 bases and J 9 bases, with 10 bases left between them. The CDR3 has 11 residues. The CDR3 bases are TGTGCCAGCACGGGGAGGGGGCCCCAGCATTTT. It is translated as CASTGRGPQHF.

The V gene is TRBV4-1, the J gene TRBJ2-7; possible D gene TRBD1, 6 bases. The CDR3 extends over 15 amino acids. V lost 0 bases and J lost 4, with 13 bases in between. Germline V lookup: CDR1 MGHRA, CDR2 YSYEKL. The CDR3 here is CASSQDQGTPYEQYF. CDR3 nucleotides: TGCGCCAGCAGCCAAGATCAGGGGACGCCGTACGAGCAGTACTTC.

CDR3 residues: CATQGDRSYNEQFF. CDR3 coding DNA: TGTGCCACCCAGGGGGACAGGAGTTACAATGAGCAGTTCTTC. The V call is TRBV2, the J call TRBJ2-1; 8 positions match TRBD1. Germline CDR1 SNHLY, CDR2 FYNNEI. There are 14 residues in the CDR3. Trimming cost V 10 bases and J 4 bases; bases outside gene matches: 9.

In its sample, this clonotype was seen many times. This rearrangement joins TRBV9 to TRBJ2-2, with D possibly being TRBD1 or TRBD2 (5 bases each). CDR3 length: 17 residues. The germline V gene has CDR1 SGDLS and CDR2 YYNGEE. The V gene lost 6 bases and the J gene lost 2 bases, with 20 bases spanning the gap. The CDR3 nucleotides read TGTGCCAGCACCCCCCGGTGGACACCGGGAAACACCGGGGAGCTGTTTTTT. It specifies CASTPRWTPGNTGELFF.

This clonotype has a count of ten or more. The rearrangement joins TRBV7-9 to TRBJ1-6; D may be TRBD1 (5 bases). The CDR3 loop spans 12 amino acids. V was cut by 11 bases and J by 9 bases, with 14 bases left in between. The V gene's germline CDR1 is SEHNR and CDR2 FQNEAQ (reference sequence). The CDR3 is CAAEQVGSPLHF. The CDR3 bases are TGTGCCGCAGAACAGGTCGGTTCACCCCTCCACTTT.

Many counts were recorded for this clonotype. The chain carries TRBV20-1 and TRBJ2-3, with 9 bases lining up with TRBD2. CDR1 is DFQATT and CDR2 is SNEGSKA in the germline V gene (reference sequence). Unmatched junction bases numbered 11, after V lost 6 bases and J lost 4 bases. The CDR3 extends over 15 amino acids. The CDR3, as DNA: TGCAGTGCGGAGAGCGGGGGGAGGGGTTCAGATACGCAGTATTTT. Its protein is CSAESGGRGSDTQYF.

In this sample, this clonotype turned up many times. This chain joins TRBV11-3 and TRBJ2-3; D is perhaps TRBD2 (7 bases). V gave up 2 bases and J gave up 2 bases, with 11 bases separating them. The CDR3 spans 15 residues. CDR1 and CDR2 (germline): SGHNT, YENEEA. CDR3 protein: CASSLTGGSTDTQYF. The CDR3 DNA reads TGTGCCAGCAGCTTAACGGGGGGCTCCACAGATACGCAGTATTTT.

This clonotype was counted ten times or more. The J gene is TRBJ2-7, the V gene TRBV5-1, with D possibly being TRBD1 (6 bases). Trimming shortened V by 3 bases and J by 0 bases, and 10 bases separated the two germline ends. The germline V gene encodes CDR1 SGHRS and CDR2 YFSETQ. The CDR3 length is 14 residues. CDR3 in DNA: TGCGCCAGCAGCTCCGGACAGAGCTCCTACGAGCAGTACTTC. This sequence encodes CASSSGQSSYEQYF.